What follows are 25 T cell receptor beta chains derived from one specimen sequenced in a study of beta chain features in type 1 diabetes. Points from the study as a whole: A moderate, significant TCRB CDR3 shortening appeared in type 1 diabetes across four CD4+ subsets.

These receptors are not linked to any known antigen. Sequencing targeted expressed TCRB transcripts, as all isolated RNA had been reverse transcribed. Some clones are missing from TCRdb's copy, which holds only in-frame ones; the method was immunoSEQ multiplex PCR. The top ten hold 0.45% to 0.5% of the sample, which has about 150,000 clones, over 9% seen once. The sequenced sample was central memory CD4+ T cells from blood. The receptor set was obtained from a man younger than 45 with type 1 diabetes.

V usage is TRBV4-2 and J usage is TRBJ2-1; the match to TRBD2 covers 11 bases. The CDR3 length is 16 residues. V trimming: 1 base; J trimming: 4 bases; junction bases outside the gene matches: 3. Germline CDR1 LGHNA, CDR2 YNFKEQ. CDR3 region: CASSQVSSGRYNEQFF. CDR3 DNA: TGTGCCAGCAGCCAAGTATCTAGCGGGAGGTACAATGAGCAGTTCTTC.

This clone occurred a few times. Other DNA sequences within the sample encode an identical CDR3. The chain recombines TRBV7-2 with TRBJ1-5, with D unresolved. The CDR3 spans 14 residues. Germline V gives CDR1 SGHTA, CDR2 FQGNSA. Between the trimmed V and J ends, which lost 1 base and 3 bases, there was a span of 7 bases. The CDR3 DNA reads as TGTGCCAGCAGCTTAGATAGCCTCAATCAGCCCCAGCATTTT. Translating it yields CASSLDSLNQPQHF.

J is TRBJ2-6 and V is TRBV6-1; tentative D call: TRBD2 (6 bases). The CDR3 runs to 15 residues. Germline lookup yields CDR1 MNHNS and CDR2 SASEGT. Trimming cost V 8 bases and J 2 bases, with 13 bases left between them. CDR3 loop: CASLGLITGANVLTF. DNA for the CDR3: TGTGCCAGCCTGGGACTCATAACTGGGGCCAACGTCCTGACTTTC.

Worth noting for this clone: This sample also contains other DNA sequences that code for the same CDR3. The chain carries TRBV11-2 and TRBJ2-1; 15 positions agree with TRBD2. Germline assignment: CDR1 SGHAT and CDR2 FQNNGV. The CDR3 loop spans 15 amino acids. Unmatched junction bases numbered 0, after V lost 3 bases and J lost 6 bases. The CDR3 sequence is CASSLGLAGGNEQFF. CDR3 nucleotides: TGTGCCAGCAGCTTGGGACTAGCGGGAGGCAATGAGCAGTTCTTC.

V is TRBV6-6 and J is TRBJ1-2, with 7 bases aligning to TRBD1. Trimming removed 5 bases from V and 4 bases from J; junction bases left unmatched: 7. The CDR3 sequence is 14 residues long. The germline V gene encodes CDR1 MNHNY and CDR2 SVGAGI (reference sequence). The CDR3 protein is CASSPDRVPYGYTF. The CDR3 DNA reads as TGTGCCAGCAGTCCAGACAGGGTCCCCTATGGCTACACCTTC.

The V call is TRBV19, the J call TRBJ2-3; 9 positions match TRBD1. Trimming at V came to 5 bases and at J to 4 bases, leaving 4 bases not matched to a gene. CDR3 size: 14 residues. Per germline, CDR1 LNHDA and CDR2 SQIVND (reference sequence). The CDR3 sequence is CASSPGQGADTQYF. The CDR3 DNA sequence: TGTGCCAGTAGTCCGGGACAGGGCGCAGATACGCAGTATTTT.

The V call is TRBV6-6, the J call TRBJ2-5; TRBD2 agrees at 8 bases. CDR3 size: 16 residues. The germline CDR1 and CDR2 sequences are MNHNY and SVGAGI (reference sequence). The J segment lost 1 base and the V segment lost 4 bases, leaving 8 bases of the junction unmatched. The CDR3: CASSSPTRGGQETQYF. CDR3 nucleotides: TGTGCCAGCAGTTCACCAACCCGGGGGGGCCAAGAGACCCAGTACTTC.

The genes are TRBV6-1 and TRBJ1-2; D is unresolved. Germline V gene data show CDR1 as MNHNS and CDR2 as SASEGT. The CDR3 runs 11 residues. Trimming left V 8 bases short and J 8 bases short, with 12 bases between. The CDR3 region is CASARMVGYTF. The CDR3 coding sequence is TGTGCCAGCGCCAGGATGGTAGGCTACACCTTC.

The rearrangement uses TRBV4-2 and TRBJ2-7; the match to TRBD1 covers 7 bases. Germline CDR1 is LGHNA and CDR2 is YNFKEQ. This CDR3 contains 15 residues. The trim removed 9 bases at V and 3 bases at J, leaving 14 bases unmatched. The CDR3 region has the DNA TGTGCCAGTTCACACGGGACAGCGAGGAGCTACGAGCAGTACTTC. Amino acids: CASSHGTARSYEQYF.

The chain recombines TRBV5-4 with TRBJ2-2, with 10 bases aligning to TRBD2. The germline CDR1 and CDR2 sequences are SGHNT and YYREEE (reference sequence). The CDR3 length is 15 residues. With 5 bases clipped from V and 4 bases from J, the junction kept 5 bases outside the gene matches. The DNA for the CDR3 is TGTGCCAGCAGTCTAGCGGGAGAGGGCACCGGGGAGCTGTTTTTT. This translates into CASSLAGEGTGELFF.

The J gene is TRBJ2-7, the V gene TRBV28; 8 nucleotides agree with TRBD1. The trim removed 3 bases at V and 6 bases at J, leaving 7 bases unmatched. The CDR3 sequence is 14 residues long. Germline V CDR1 and CDR2: MDHEN, SYDVKM. The CDR3 loop reads CASSFDRGYSEQYF. The CDR3 coding sequence is TGTGCCAGCAGTTTCGACAGGGGATACAGCGAGCAGTACTTC.

The chain has TRBV5-4 and TRBJ1-2; 11 bases are shared with TRBD1. The V segment lost 0 bases and the J segment 5 bases; nucleotides outside the gene matches: 6. This CDR3 is 16 amino acids long. Germline V gene sequence: CDR1 SGHNT, CDR2 YYREEE (reference sequence). CDR3 loop: CASSLDRGTGGYGYTF. DNA for the CDR3: TGTGCCAGCAGCTTGGATCGCGGGACAGGGGGTTATGGCTACACCTTC. Filled out from reference TRBV5-4 and TRBJ1-2, the complete variable domain reads ETGVTQSPTHLIKTRGQQVTLRCSSQSGHNTVSWYQQALGQGPQFIFQYYREEENGRGNFPPRFSGLQFPNYSSELNVNALELDDSALYLCASSLDRGTGGYGYTFGSGTRLTVV.

Many counts were recorded for this clone. This chain connects TRBV11-3 to TRBJ2-1, with D possibly matching TRBD2 (6 bases). Germline CDR1 and CDR2: SGHNT and YENEEA. Trimming shortened V by 5 bases and J by 8 bases, and 13 bases separated the two germline ends. This CDR3 has 13 amino acids. In DNA, the CDR3 is TGTGCCAGCAGCAAAGACCAGCGGGATGAGCAGTTCTTC. As protein: CASSKDQRDEQFF.

The V and J genes are TRBV7-3 and TRBJ2-3, with 7 nucleotides matching TRBD2. Germline trimming cut 0 bases from V and 1 base from J; bases unmatched to any gene: 7. Germline V gene data show CDR1 as SGHTA and CDR2 as FQGTGA. CDR3 size: 17 residues. The CDR3 reads CASSLTIGAGGTDTQYF. DNA of the CDR3: TGTGCCAGCAGCTTAACGATCGGGGCGGGGGGCACAGATACGCAGTATTTT.

This clone appeared many times. CDR3 coding DNA: TGTGCCAGCAGCAACGGACTAGCGGGAGAAACTGAGCAGTTCTTC. This translates into CASSNGLAGETEQFF. The rearrangement uses TRBV5-4 and TRBJ2-1, with 13 bases fitting TRBD2. CDR1 SGHNT and CDR2 YYREEE come from the germline V gene (reference sequence). The ends lost 4 bases at V and 9 bases at J; junction bases unmatched: 7. This CDR3 spans 15 amino acids.

This clone was seen a handful of times. This chain joins TRBV28 and TRBJ2-2; no definite D call. Per the germline V gene, CDR1 is MDHEN and CDR2 is SYDVKM. The CDR3 loop spans 12 amino acids. The V end was cut by 8 bases, the J end by 6 bases, with 10 bases between. CDR3 protein: CASARLSGELFF. CDR3 DNA: TGTGCCAGCGCCAGGTTGTCCGGGGAGCTGTTTTTT.

The V call is TRBV25-1, the J call TRBJ2-1, with TRBD2 identical over 8 bases. The CDR3 covers 12 residues. Trimming removed 10 bases from V and 8 bases from J; junction bases left unmatched: 7. CDR1 and CDR2 (germline): MGHDK, SYGVNS. Here the CDR3 DNA reads TGTGCCACCAACGGGGGGGGCCATGAGCAGTTCTTC. It yields the protein CATNGGGHEQFF.

The table lists this clone with a few counts. This sequence joins TRBV29-1 and TRBJ2-7; D may be TRBD1 (5 bases). The length of the CDR3 is 14 residues. Trimming pared 6 bases from V and 1 base from J, leaving 16 bases between. Germline values: CDR1 SQVTM, CDR2 ANQGSEA. The CDR3 bases are TGCAGCGTGGGGTCTCTCCAGGGTTCCTACGAGCAGTACTTC. Translated, it gives CSVGSLQGSYEQYF.

J is TRBJ1-2 and V is TRBV7-2, with D possibly TRBD1 on 6 matching bases. CDR1 is SGHTA, CDR2 FQGNSA, per germline. The V gene lost 4 bases and the J gene lost 6 bases, with 15 bases spanning the gap. The CDR3 extends over 14 amino acids. The CDR3 is CASSSGTTGDGYTF. The CDR3 DNA follows: TGTGCCAGCAGCTCAGGGACAACCGGCGATGGCTACACCTTC.

The rearrangement links TRBV5-1 to TRBJ2-1, with 9 bases lining up with TRBD1. The germline V gene has CDR1 SGHRS and CDR2 YFSETQ. Trimming took 1 base from V and 7 from J; bases not matched to a gene: 6. The CDR3 totals 15 residues. In DNA, the CDR3 is TGCGCCAGCAGCTTGCCCGGGACAGGGCCGAATGAGCAGTTCTTC. It encodes CASSLPGTGPNEQFF.

The count of this clone is one. This chain connects TRBV18 to TRBJ1-2; TRBD1 is a possible D gene (5 bases). The CDR3 loop spans 14 amino acids. Germline V CDR1 and CDR2: KGHSH, LQKENI. Trimming took off 6 bases at V and 0 bases at J, with 11 bases between the two ends. CDR3 nucleotides: TGTGCCAGCTCTACAGGTGTTACTAACTATGGCTACACCTTC. Encoded protein: CASSTGVTNYGYTF.

The chain links TRBV28 to TRBJ2-5; 7 bases map to TRBD1. Trimming took 2 bases from V and 5 from J; bases not matched to a gene: 8. The CDR3 sequence is 15 residues long. CDR1 is MDHEN and CDR2 is SYDVKM in the germline V gene. CDR3 amino acids: CASSLTRGMRETQYF. CDR3 sequence (DNA): TGTGCCAGCAGTTTAACCAGGGGGATGCGGGAGACCCAGTACTTC. Full variable domain (remainder filled in from reference TRBV28 and TRBJ2-5): DVKVTQSSRYLVKRTGEKVFLECVQDMDHENMFWYRQDPGLGLRLIYFSYDVKMKEKGDIPEGYSVSREKKERFSLILESASTNQTSMYLCASSLTRGMRETQYFGPGTRLLVL.

A few counts support this clone. The J gene is TRBJ1-1, the V gene TRBV5-1; D remains unclear. CDR1 is SGHRS and CDR2 is YFSETQ in the germline V gene. The CDR3 sequence is 14 residues long. Trimming shortened V by 4 bases and J by 0 bases, and 10 bases separated the two germline ends. The CDR3 loop is CASSLDGMNTEAFF. CDR3 bases: TGCGCCAGCAGCCTGGACGGTATGAACACTGAAGCTTTCTTT. Full variable domain (remainder filled in from reference TRBV5-1 and TRBJ1-1): KAGVTQTPRYLIKTRGQQVTLSCSPISGHRSVSWYQQTPGQGLQFLFEYFSETQRNKGNFPGRFSGRQFSNSRSEMNVSTLELGDSALYLCASSLDGMNTEAFFGQGTRLTVV.

The sample holds a few counts of this clone. CDR3 in DNA: TGTGCCAGCTCACCACAGGGGGCTGAAGCTTTCTTT. It specifies CASSPQGAEAFF. The V call is TRBV18, the J call TRBJ1-1; D might be TRBD1 (6 bases). The germline gives CDR1 KGHSH, CDR2 LQKENI. The CDR3 is made up of 12 amino acids. Trimming cost V 1 base and J 6 bases, with 6 bases left between them.

In this sample, this clone turned up a few times. The chain has TRBV7-9 and TRBJ1-2; tentative D call: TRBD1 (5 bases). The CDR3 has 13 residues. The ends were cut back, 5 bases at V and 4 bases at J, with 11 bases in the middle. Per germline, CDR1 SEHNR and CDR2 FQNEAQ (reference sequence). CDR3 nucleotide sequence: TGTGCCAGCAGCCCGGAGACAGTCTATGGCTACACCTTC. It yields the protein CASSPETVYGYTF.